One and the same sample provided the 14 T cell receptor beta chains below, sequenced in a study of beta chain features in type 1 diabetes. Points from the study as a whole: Shortening that was moderate but significant affected the TCRB CDR3s of Type 1 diabetes patients in all four CD4+ subsets.

Expressed TCRB transcripts were sequenced, since all the RNA that had been isolated was reverse transcribed. TCRdb's copy holds only in-frame clones and misses some; the assay was immunoSEQ multiplex PCR. The table has some 350,000 clones, roughly 9.8% seen once. These receptors are not linked to any known antigen. The sample comprised central memory CD4+ T cells from blood. The receptors here all came from a man aged 30-40 years with type 1 diabetes.

This clone was recorded a few times. The chain couples TRBV7-3 to TRBJ1-1; maybe TRBD1 (5 bases). The CDR3 has 14 amino acids. V lost 5 bases, J lost 6 bases, and 16 bases lay in between. Looked up from germline, CDR1 is SGHTA and CDR2 is FQGTGA. The CDR3 region is CASSVSGLSAEAFF. In DNA form, the CDR3 reads TGTGCCAGCAGCGTATCAGGGTTGTCGGCTGAAGCTTTCTTT. The variable domain in full, completed from reference TRBV7-3 and TRBJ1-1, reads GAGVSQTPSNKVTEKGKYVELRCDPISGHTALYWYRQSLGQGPEFLIYFQGTGAADDSGLPNDRFFAVRPEGSVSTLKIQRTERGDSAVYLCASSVSGLSAEAFFGQGTRLTVV.

This clone was seen at least ten times. The V gene is TRBV7-9, the J gene TRBJ1-3; TRBD1 matches 9 bases. The ends lost 5 bases at V and 5 bases at J; junction bases unmatched: 13. Germline loops: CDR1 SEHNR, CDR2 FQNEAQ (reference sequence). The CDR3 totals 17 residues. CDR3 DNA: TGTGCCAGCAGCCCCCCCGGACAGGGGTTATTGCGAAACACCATATATTTT. Its translation: CASSPPGQGLLRNTIYF.

The rearrangement joins TRBV27 to TRBJ2-7, with D perhaps being TRBD1 or TRBD2 (5 bases each). The CDR3 contains 13 residues. Trimming took 8 bases from V and 2 from J, leaving 13 bases between them. Germline CDR1 and CDR2: MNHEY and SMNVEV (reference sequence). In DNA, the CDR3 is TGTGCCAGCTCCGGGGCAAGAGCCTACGAGCAGTACTTC. This sequence encodes CASSGARAYEQYF.

This clone appeared a few times. The J gene is TRBJ2-6, the V gene TRBV7-3; D might be TRBD1 or TRBD2, each matching 5 bases. Per germline, CDR1 SGHTA and CDR2 FQGTGA. Trimming removed 4 bases from V and 4 bases from J, with 14 bases in between. This CDR3 spans 16 amino acids. CDR3 coding DNA: TGTGCCAGCAGCTCCAAAACCGGGGCAGGGGCCAACGTCCTGACTTTC. It translates to CASSSKTGAGANVLTF.

This clone was counted between two and nine times. The chain uses TRBV11-2 and TRBJ2-2; 10 bases line up with TRBD1. CDR3 size: 15 residues. Germline assignment: CDR1 SGHAT and CDR2 FQNNGV. J lost 7 bases, V lost 5 bases, and 7 bases had no gene match. As DNA, the CDR3 is TGTGCCAGCAGCAGGACAGGGGGTAATAACGGGGAGCTGTTTTTT. This codes for CASSRTGGNNGELFF.

The chain combines TRBV6-4 with TRBJ2-3, with 10 bases identical to TRBD1. This CDR3 is built from 17 residues. Trimming removed 9 bases from V and 3 bases from J; junction bases left unmatched: 15. Germline CDR1 and CDR2: MRHNA and SNTAGT. The CDR3 reads CASIRDRGLSGTDTQYF. For the CDR3, the DNA is TGTGCCAGTATCCGGGACAGGGGCCTTTCGGGTACAGATACGCAGTATTTT.

A few counts support this clone. The chain is built from TRBV7-8 and TRBJ2-3; D assignment may be TRBD1 or TRBD2 (6 bases each). Germline V gene sequence: CDR1 SGHVS, CDR2 FQNEAQ. CDR3 size: 16 residues. Trimming took off 2 bases at V and 6 bases at J, with 18 bases between the two ends. The CDR3 sequence: CASSLIGGHQGDTQYF. Written as DNA, the CDR3 is TGTGCCAGCAGCTTAATAGGAGGGCACCAGGGGGATACGCAGTATTTT.

This clone showed up just a few times. The chain carries TRBV6-1 and TRBJ2-7; D could derive from TRBD1 or TRBD2 (5 bases each). CDR3 length equals 11 residues. Trimming took 6 bases from V and 2 from J, leaving 5 bases between them. Looked up from germline, CDR1 is MNHNS and CDR2 is SASEGT. CDR3 in amino acids: CASRGAYEQYF. CDR3 nucleotide sequence: TGTGCCAGCAGGGGGGCCTACGAGCAGTACTTC.

V is TRBV6-5 and J is TRBJ2-3; no firm D call. Germline CDR1 and CDR2: MNHEY and SVGAGI. This CDR3 is 12 amino acids long. Between the trimmed V and J ends, which lost 5 bases and 6 bases, there was a span of 9 bases. CDR3 nucleotide sequence: TGTGCCAGCAGTCTTAACCCCGATACGCAGTATTTT. Translating gives CASSLNPDTQYF.

This chain links TRBV21-1 with TRBJ1-1. TRBV21-1 is termed a pseudogene. CDR3 length equals 20 residues. CDR3 loop: CASSKKGQEEGPGIGTEAFF. In DNA, the CDR3 is TGTGCCAGCAGCAAAAAAGGTCAAGAGGAGGGGCCTGGGATAGGGACTGAAGCTTTCTTT.

The chain is built from TRBV13 and TRBJ2-3, with 7 bases aligning to TRBD1. CDR1 and CDR2 (germline): PRHDT, FYEKMQ (reference sequence). CDR3 size: 16 residues. The ends lost 4 bases at V and 0 bases at J; junction bases unmatched: 7. The CDR3 is CASSSYRGQSTDTQYF. The DNA for the CDR3 is TGTGCCAGCAGCTCTTACAGGGGACAAAGCACAGATACGCAGTATTTT.

This clone showed up just a few times. This chain uses TRBV7-8 with TRBJ1-5; possible D gene TRBD1, 6 bases. The CDR3 extends over 16 amino acids. Germline CDR1 and CDR2: SGHVS and FQNEAQ. The V and J ends lost 4 bases and 4 bases respectively, with 17 bases between them. CDR3 sequence reads: CASSSWGGAGNQPQHF. CDR3 in DNA: TGTGCCAGCAGCTCCTGGGGGGGCGCAGGAAATCAGCCCCAGCATTTT. Full variable domain (missing parts from reference TRBV7-8 and TRBJ1-5): GAGVSQSPRYKVAKRGQDVALRCDPISGHVSLFWYQQALGQGPEFLTYFQNEAQLDKSGLPSDRFFAERPEGSVSTLKIQRTQQEDSAVYLCASSSWGGAGNQPQHFGDGTRLSIL.

This clone was seen many times. One end of the junction varies from germline; a read error may be responsible. V gene TRBV18 combines with J gene TRBJ2-3, with 8 bases lining up with TRBD2. CDR1 is KGHSH and CDR2 is LQKENI in the germline V gene. This CDR3 is built from 15 residues. CDR3 sequence: CASSPLAGGGDTQYF. The CDR3 nucleotides are TGTGCCAGTTCACCATTGGCGGGAGGAGGAGATACGCAGTATTTT.

V usage is TRBV18 and J usage is TRBJ1-5, with D possibly TRBD1 on 5 matching bases. V was cut by 3 bases and J by 2 bases, with 11 bases left in between. The CDR3 is made up of 15 amino acids. Germline V gene sequence: CDR1 KGHSH, CDR2 LQKENI. In nucleotides, the CDR3 is TGTGCCAGCTCACCCCAGGGACCCCGCAATCAGCCCCAGCATTTT. This encodes CASSPQGPRNQPQHF.